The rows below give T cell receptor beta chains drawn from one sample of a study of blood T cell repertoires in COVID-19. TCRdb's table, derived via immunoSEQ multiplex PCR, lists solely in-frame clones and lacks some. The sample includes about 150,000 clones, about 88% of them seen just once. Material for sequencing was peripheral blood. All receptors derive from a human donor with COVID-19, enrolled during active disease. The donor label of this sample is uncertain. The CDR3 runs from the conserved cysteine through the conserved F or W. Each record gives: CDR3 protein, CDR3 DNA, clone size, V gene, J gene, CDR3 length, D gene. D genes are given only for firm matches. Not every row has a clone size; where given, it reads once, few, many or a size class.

CDR3 protein: CASSLAGLMNTEAFF
CDR3 DNA: TGTGCCAGCAGCTTAGCAGGACTCATGAACACTGAAGCTTTCTTT
clone size: .
V gene: TRBV7-8
J gene: TRBJ1-1
CDR3 length: 15
D gene: .

CDR3 protein: CASSFLAGNYNEQFF
CDR3 DNA: TGTGCCAGCAGTTTTTTAGCGGGAAACTACAATGAGCAGTTCTTC
clone size: .
V gene: TRBV27
J gene: TRBJ2-1
CDR3 length: 15
D gene: TRBD2

CDR3 protein: CASSLGNTGYGYGYTF
CDR3 DNA: TGTGCCAGCAGCTTAGGGAATACAGGGTACGGCTATGGCTACACCTTC
clone size: .
V gene: TRBV7-9
J gene: TRBJ1-2
CDR3 length: 16
D gene: .

CDR3 protein: CASNVGADYEQYF
CDR3 DNA: TGTGCCAGCAACGTTGGGGCGGACTACGAGCAGTACTTC
clone size: once
V gene: TRBV11-2
J gene: TRBJ2-7
CDR3 length: 13
D gene: .

CDR3 protein: CASSSPPGIDNEQFF
CDR3 DNA: TGTGCCAGCAGCTCCCCGCCAGGGATCGACAATGAGCAGTTCTTC
clone size: .
V gene: TRBV3-1/TRBV3-2
J gene: TRBJ2-1
CDR3 length: 15
D gene: .

CDR3 protein: CASSLAQPYGYTF
CDR3 DNA: TGTGCCAGCAGCTTAGCACAGCCCTATGGCTACACCTTC
clone size: .
V gene: TRBV7-8
J gene: TRBJ1-2
CDR3 length: 13
D gene: .

CDR3 protein: CASSLQPGGYTF
CDR3 DNA: TGTGCCAGCTCACTACAGCCAGGTGGCTACACCTTC
clone size: .
V gene: TRBV18
J gene: TRBJ1-2
CDR3 length: 12
D gene: .

CDR3 protein: CASSPEGLAGYNEQFF
CDR3 DNA: TGCGCCAGCAGCCCTGAGGGACTAGCGGGCTACAATGAGCAGTTCTTC
clone size: .
V gene: TRBV4-1
J gene: TRBJ2-1
CDR3 length: 16
D gene: TRBD2

CDR3 protein: CASSFGTSRGDTQYF
CDR3 DNA: TGTGCCAGCAGCTTCGGGACTAGCAGGGGAGATACGCAGTATTTT
clone size: once
V gene: TRBV5-5
J gene: TRBJ2-3
CDR3 length: 15
D gene: TRBD2

CDR3 protein: CASISNPGQIYGYTF
CDR3 DNA: TGCGCCAGCATCTCGAATCCGGGACAGATATATGGCTACACCTTC
clone size: .
V gene: TRBV5-1
J gene: TRBJ1-2
CDR3 length: 15
D gene: TRBD1

CDR3 protein: CASTRGGQASSGNTIYF
CDR3 DNA: TGTGCCAGCACAAGGGGGGGACAGGCAAGCTCTGGAAACACCATATATTTT
clone size: .
V gene: TRBV28
J gene: TRBJ1-3
CDR3 length: 17
D gene: TRBD1

CDR3 protein: CASSLVSAGGSGELFF
CDR3 DNA: TGCGCCAGCAGCTTGGTATCGGCAGGGGGGTCCGGGGAGCTATTTTTT
clone size: .
V gene: TRBV5-1
J gene: TRBJ2-2
CDR3 length: 16
D gene: .

CDR3 protein: CASSELSNQPQHF
CDR3 DNA: TGTGCCAGCAGTGAACTCAGCAATCAGCCCCAGCATTTT
clone size: .
V gene: TRBV25-1
J gene: TRBJ1-5
CDR3 length: 13
D gene: .

CDR3 protein: CATGRQGPYEQYF
CDR3 DNA: TGTGCCACTGGTCGGCAGGGGCCCTACGAGCAGTACTTC
clone size: .
V gene: TRBV12-3/TRBV12-4
J gene: TRBJ2-7
CDR3 length: 13
D gene: .

CDR3 protein: CATQKTDRVTGYTF
CDR3 DNA: TGTGCCACCCAAAAGACAGACAGGGTTACTGGCTACACCTTC
clone size: .
V gene: TRBV2
J gene: TRBJ1-2
CDR3 length: 14
D gene: TRBD1

CDR3 protein: CASSANREYGYTF
CDR3 DNA: TGTGCCAGCTCAGCTAACAGGGAGTATGGCTACACCTTC
clone size: .
V gene: TRBV18
J gene: TRBJ1-2
CDR3 length: 13
D gene: .

CDR3 protein: CASSLEQGGNQPQHF
CDR3 DNA: TGTGCCAGCAGCTTAGAACAGGGAGGCAATCAGCCCCAGCATTTT
clone size: .
V gene: TRBV7-2
J gene: TRBJ1-5
CDR3 length: 15
D gene: .

CDR3 protein: CASSGPGSRGEKLFF
CDR3 DNA: TGTGCCAGCAGCGGACCGGGGTCGCGGGGTGAAAAACTGTTTTTT
clone size: .
V gene: TRBV9
J gene: TRBJ1-4
CDR3 length: 15
D gene: .

CDR3 protein: CASCLRGVAETQYF
CDR3 DNA: TGTGCCAGCTGCTTGCGGGGAGTAGCAGAGACCCAGTACTTC
clone size: once
V gene: TRBV6-5
J gene: TRBJ2-5
CDR3 length: 14
D gene: .

CDR3 protein: CARGGEGSGYTF
CDR3 DNA: TGTGCCAGGGGTGGGGAGGGCAGTGGCTACACCTTC
clone size: .
V gene: TRBV2
J gene: TRBJ1-2
CDR3 length: 12
D gene: .

CDR3 protein: CASSLVGLADTEAFF
CDR3 DNA: TGTGCCAGCAGCTTAGTGGGGCTAGCGGACACTGAAGCTTTCTTT
clone size: .
V gene: TRBV11-1
J gene: TRBJ1-1
CDR3 length: 15
D gene: .

CDR3 protein: CASSYEGDSTYYGYTF
CDR3 DNA: TGTGCCAGCAGCTACGAGGGGGACAGCACTTACTATGGCTACACCTTC
clone size: .
V gene: TRBV11-3
J gene: TRBJ1-2
CDR3 length: 16
D gene: TRBD1

CDR3 protein: CASSFDRASSGNTIYF
CDR3 DNA: TGTGCCAGTAGTTTTGACAGGGCCTCCTCTGGAAACACCATATATTTT
clone size: .
V gene: TRBV19
J gene: TRBJ1-3
CDR3 length: 16
D gene: TRBD1

CDR3 protein: CASSLEPGETQYF
CDR3 DNA: TGTGCCAGCAGCCTGGAACCAGGGGAGACCCAGTACTTC
clone size: .
V gene: TRBV5-4
J gene: TRBJ2-5
CDR3 length: 13
D gene: .

CDR3 protein: CASSTGTGGDQPQHF
CDR3 DNA: TGTGCCAGCAGCACCGGGACAGGGGGCGATCAGCCCCAGCATTTT
clone size: .
V gene: TRBV9
J gene: TRBJ1-5
CDR3 length: 15
D gene: TRBD1

CDR3 protein: CASRTAGGMRYGYTF
CDR3 DNA: TGTGCCAGCAGGACGGCTGGGGGCATGAGATATGGCTACACCTTC
clone size: .
V gene: TRBV5-4
J gene: TRBJ1-2
CDR3 length: 15
D gene: .

CDR3 protein: CASRLIEGADTEAFF
CDR3 DNA: TGTGCCAGCAGATTAATAGAGGGGGCCGACACTGAAGCTTTCTTT
clone size: .
V gene: TRBV2
J gene: TRBJ1-1
CDR3 length: 15
D gene: TRBD1

CDR3 protein: CPSSLGRQGGTEAFF
CDR3 DNA: TGTCCCAGCAGCTTAGGGCGACAGGGGGGGACTGAAGCTTTCTTT
clone size: .
V gene: TRBV13
J gene: TRBJ1-1
CDR3 length: 15
D gene: TRBD1

CDR3 protein: CASSADSAGNTIYF
CDR3 DNA: TGTGCCAGCAGCGCGGACAGTGCTGGAAACACCATATATTTT
clone size: .
V gene: TRBV6-5
J gene: TRBJ1-3
CDR3 length: 14
D gene: .

CDR3 protein: CASSLATAYGYTF
CDR3 DNA: TGTGCCAGCAGCTTAGCGACAGCCTATGGCTACACCTTC
clone size: .
V gene: TRBV7-9
J gene: TRBJ1-2
CDR3 length: 13
D gene: .

CDR3 protein: CASSLDRATTEAFF
CDR3 DNA: TGTGCCAGCAGCTTGGACAGGGCTACCACTGAAGCTTTCTTT
clone size: .
V gene: TRBV5-4
J gene: TRBJ1-1
CDR3 length: 14
D gene: .

CDR3 protein: CASSPPGQTYGYTF
CDR3 DNA: TGCGCCAGCAGCCCTCCGGGACAGACCTATGGCTACACCTTC
clone size: .
V gene: TRBV5-1
J gene: TRBJ1-2
CDR3 length: 14
D gene: TRBD1

CDR3 protein: CASSIVQGETQYF
CDR3 DNA: TGTGCCAGTAGTATAGTCCAGGGAGAGACCCAGTACTTC
clone size: .
V gene: TRBV19
J gene: TRBJ2-5
CDR3 length: 13
D gene: .

CDR3 protein: CASSSDQGARGTEAFF
CDR3 DNA: TGTGCCAGCAGCTCAGACCAGGGGGCGAGGGGCACTGAAGCTTTCTTT
clone size: .
V gene: TRBV5-4
J gene: TRBJ1-1
CDR3 length: 16
D gene: TRBD1

CDR3 protein: CASSLEGPPNSPLHF
CDR3 DNA: TGCGCCAGCAGCTTGGAGGGGCCCCCTAATTCACCCCTCCACTTT
clone size: .
V gene: TRBV5-1
J gene: TRBJ1-6
CDR3 length: 15
D gene: .

CDR3 protein: CASSFLGGNSGNTIYF
CDR3 DNA: TGCGCCAGCAGCTTCCTAGGCGGGAACTCTGGAAACACCATATATTTT
clone size: .
V gene: TRBV5-1
J gene: TRBJ1-3
CDR3 length: 16
D gene: .

CDR3 protein: CASSLIGGAYEQYF
CDR3 DNA: TGTGCCAGCAGCTTAATAGGGGGGGCCTACGAGCAGTACTTC
clone size: .
V gene: TRBV7-9
J gene: TRBJ2-7
CDR3 length: 14
D gene: .